The entry below gives a single TCR beta chain sequence along with its context. Its antigen is unidentified. This CDR3 region has 14 residues. With 4 bases removed from V and 8 bases from J, the gap between germline ends came to 14 bases. The germline V gene encodes CDR1 MGHRA and CDR2 YSYEKL. The entry originates in a study of cytomegalovirus exposure and HLA in healthy donors. Study context: An early data release held 75 million to 100 million unique TCRs from HLA-typed donors. Out of fewer than 500 genotyped donors, less than 90% belonged to the Caucasian-associated ancestry cluster.

Study-level results: A few CMV-associated chains were confirmed in vitro to be specific for CMV antigens. Reports indicated that the classifier achieved high specificity and sensitivity in diagnosing cytomegalovirus status.

PCR amplification relied on 60 Vbeta primers (plus 13 Jbeta primers). Sequencing used immunoSEQ multiplex PCR; TCRdb keeps in-frame clones, though not all of them. Of roughly 180,000 clones in the sample, about 82% are singletons; the top ten hold roughly 2%. The sample taken for sequencing was PBMCs. The chain uses TRBV4-1 and TRBJ1-4; D perhaps matches TRBD1 (6 bases). This clonotype was obtained from a young woman in good health and CMV-seronegative. CDR3 sequence: CASSRTGWREKLFF. CDR3 nucleotide sequence: TGCGCCAGCAGCCGAACAGGGTGGAGAGAAAAACTGTTTTTT.